Listed below are T cell receptor beta chains from one sample, sequenced in a study of blood T cell repertoires in COVID-19. Clones were read by immunoSEQ multiplex PCR, and TCRdb kept only the in-frame ones, dropping some. In the table there are about 440,000 clones, 88% of which are singletons. What was sequenced was peripheral blood. The receptors come from a woman in her forties or fifties with COVID-19, enrolled during active disease. The CDR3 runs from the conserved cysteine through the conserved F or W. Fields, in order: CDR3 DNA, CDR3 protein, J gene, D gene, V gene, clone size. The D gene is left open where the match is weak. Not all rows give a size; the values are once, few, many and, for expanded clones, a class.

TGTGCCAGCAGCGTAGAAGGGACAGGGCAGGATGAGCAGTTCTTC | CASSVEGTGQDEQFF | TRBJ2-1 | TRBD1 | TRBV9 | .
TGCAGTGCTAGTGGGGCACAGCGGGAGACATACACAGATACGCAGTATTTT | CSASGAQRETYTDTQYF | TRBJ2-3 | TRBD2 | TRBV20-1 | .
TGTGCCAGCAGAGTAGCGGGGGGGTCAGACACGCAGTATTTT | CASRVAGGSDTQYF | TRBJ2-3 | TRBD2 | TRBV2 | .
TGCGCCAGCAGCCCTAGGACAGGGTGGAGTGCTGGAAACACCATATATTTT | CASSPRTGWSAGNTIYF | TRBJ1-3 | TRBD1 | TRBV4-1 | .
TGCGCCAGCAGCTTGTCACAGGCCCTACTTCAAGAGACCCAGTACTTC | CASSLSQALLQETQYF | TRBJ2-5 | . | TRBV5-1 | .
TGTGCCTCCCTCTTATTAGGACAGAATTCACCCCTCCACTTT | CASLLLGQNSPLHF | TRBJ1-6 | . | TRBV2 | .
TGCAGTGCTAGCTCTGCCTACGAGCAGTACTTC | CSASSAYEQYF | TRBJ2-7 | . | TRBV20-1 | .
TGTGCCAGCATCCTTCACAGGGTGGACACCGGGGAGCTGTTTTTT | CASILHRVDTGELFF | TRBJ2-2 | . | TRBV7-9 | .
TGTGCCAGCAGCCAAGATTCATTAAGAGGAACTGAAGCTTTCTTT | CASSQDSLRGTEAFF | TRBJ1-1 | . | TRBV14 | .
TGTGCCAGCAGCCAAGCAGGAGGGGCGTTTAATTCACCCCTCCACTTT | CASSQAGGAFNSPLHF | TRBJ1-6 | . | TRBV4-2 | few
TGTGCCAGCAGTGAAACCTACAGGGGCTTCAACTACACCTTC | CASSETYRGFNYTF | TRBJ1-2 | TRBD1 | TRBV6-1 | .
TGTGCCAGCAAGATGAACGGGGACACCGGGGAGCTGTTTTTT | CASKMNGDTGELFF | TRBJ2-2 | . | TRBV6-5 | .
TGTGCCAGCAGCCCCATCGCGGGGAGCTGGGACGAGCAGTACTTC | CASSPIAGSWDEQYF | TRBJ2-7 | . | TRBV7-7 | few
TGTGCCAGCTCACGACGAACGGGACAGTTTGGTAAAAACATTCAGTACTTC | CASSRRTGQFGKNIQYF | TRBJ2-4 | TRBD1 | TRBV18 | .
TGTGCCAGTAGTATTTCGGAGGGGAACACTGAAGCTTTCTTT | CASSISEGNTEAFF | TRBJ1-1 | . | TRBV19 | .
TGTGCCAGCAGCCAAGATCGGTGCTATGGCTACACCTTC | CASSQDRCYGYTF | TRBJ1-2 | . | TRBV3-1/TRBV3-2 | .
TGCGCCAGCAGCTTGAGCACAGGGACTAACTATGGCTACACCTTC | CASSLSTGTNYGYTF | TRBJ1-2 | . | TRBV5-1 | .
TGTGCCAGCAGCCGCGGGGGGGCGAGTACAGATACGCAGTATTTT | CASSRGGASTDTQYF | TRBJ2-3 | TRBD2 | TRBV3-1/TRBV3-2 | .
TGTGCCAGTAGTCCCACCGGCCGGGACGGGGGTAATGAAAAACTGTTTTTT | CASSPTGRDGGNEKLFF | TRBJ1-4 | . | TRBV19 | .
TGTGCCAGCAGCGTTGAGGGCCGTAGCACAGATACGCAGTATTTT | CASSVEGRSTDTQYF | TRBJ2-3 | . | TRBV9 | once
TGTGCCAGCAGCTTAGGACAGAGCAACTATGGCTACACCTTC | CASSLGQSNYGYTF | TRBJ1-2 | . | TRBV7-9 | many
TGTGCCAGCAGTTACTCCCAGGCAGGGGCCTCCTACGAGCAGTACTTC | CASSYSQAGASYEQYF | TRBJ2-7 | . | TRBV6-6 | .
TGTGCCCTGGACACTTCGGGGGACACTGAAGCTTTCTTT | CALDTSGDTEAFF | TRBJ1-1 | . | TRBV30 | .
TGTGCCAGCAGTTACTCCTTGGACAGCTTGAACACTGAAGCTTTCTTT | CASSYSLDSLNTEAFF | TRBJ1-1 | . | TRBV6-5 | .
TGTGCCATCAGTGGTCAGGAAGGGGCTCTCACAGATACGCAGTATTTT | CAISGQEGALTDTQYF | TRBJ2-3 | . | TRBV10-3 | .
TGTGCCAGCAGTTACTCCTCCCGGCTAGCGGGGTTGCAAGAGACCCAGTACTTC | CASSYSSRLAGLQETQYF | TRBJ2-5 | TRBD2 | TRBV6-2/TRBV6-3 | .
TGTGCCAGCAGTGAGTGGCGACTAGCGGACACAGATACGCAGTATTTT | CASSEWRLADTDTQYF | TRBJ2-3 | TRBD2 | TRBV6-1 | few
TGTGCCAGCAGCAAAGCGACCAGACAGGGTGCAAAAGCCGGGGAGCTGTTTTTT | CASSKATRQGAKAGELFF | TRBJ2-2 | . | TRBV21-1 | .
TGTGCCAGCAGCTTAGTAGTGAACACTGAAGCTTTCTTT | CASSLVVNTEAFF | TRBJ1-1 | . | TRBV11-1 | .
TGTGCCAGCAGCTTAATCGGACTGTCGGAAGATACGCAGTATTTT | CASSLIGLSEDTQYF | TRBJ2-3 | . | TRBV5-4 | .
TGTGCCAGCAGCTTAGATCGACTAGCGGGGTCAAGCACAGATACGCAGTATTTT | CASSLDRLAGSSTDTQYF | TRBJ2-3 | TRBD2 | TRBV11-2 | .
TGTGCCAGCAGTCTGGGGAGGAAAGGACCCAGTCAGCCCCAGCATTTT | CASSLGRKGPSQPQHF | TRBJ1-5 | . | TRBV6-2/TRBV6-3 | few
TGTGCCATCAAGGAGAGCGGGAAGGCGCAGTTCTTC | CAIKESGKAQFF | TRBJ2-1 | TRBD2 | TRBV10-3 | .
TGTGCCTGGAACTCAGGGCACCACGAGCAGTACTTC | CAWNSGHHEQYF | TRBJ2-7 | . | TRBV30 | .
TGCGCCAGCAGCTGCCAGGAGGGTCGACAGTGCGGTGGCTACACCTTC | CASSCQEGRQCGGYTF | TRBJ1-2 | . | TRBV5-1 | .
TGTGCCAGCAGCTTTCCGACAGGGGGGAACACTGAAGCTTTCTTT | CASSFPTGGNTEAFF | TRBJ1-1 | TRBD1 | TRBV5-6 | .
TGCGCCAGCAGCTCCGGGACAGGGGAGATCTATGGCTACACCTTC | CASSSGTGEIYGYTF | TRBJ1-2 | TRBD1 | TRBV5-1 | .
TGTGCCAGCAGCTTAGCGTACCAGGGCTACATTCAGTACTTC | CASSLAYQGYIQYF | TRBJ2-4 | . | TRBV7-8 | .
TGTGCCAGCAGCCGACAGGGTGGTGTCGGGCCCCAGCATTTT | CASSRQGGVGPQHF | TRBJ1-5 | TRBD1 | TRBV5-6 | few
TGTGCCACATCGACAGTGAACACTGAAGCTTTCTTT | CATSTVNTEAFF | TRBJ1-1 | . | TRBV11-2 | .
TGTGCCAGCTCACCGATAGACAGGGTCGGGCAGCCCCAGCATTTT | CASSPIDRVGQPQHF | TRBJ1-5 | TRBD1 | TRBV18 | few
TGTGCCAGCAGCCTCGGACACTTCTACGAGCAGTACTTC | CASSLGHFYEQYF | TRBJ2-7 | . | TRBV7-8 | .
TGTGCCAGCAGTTCCGGGACTAGCGGAGCCTACGAGCAGTACTTC | CASSSGTSGAYEQYF | TRBJ2-7 | TRBD2 | TRBV27 | .
TGTGCTAGTGGCCTGGGGGACTGGAGCAATGAGCAGTTCTTC | CASGLGDWSNEQFF | TRBJ2-1 | . | TRBV12-5 | .
TGCGCCAGCAGTCCCGGACAGATGAACACTGAAGCTTTCTTT | CASSPGQMNTEAFF | TRBJ1-1 | . | TRBV4-1 | once
TGTGCCAGCAGTGGGGCCGGCAATGAGCAGTTCTTC | CASSGAGNEQFF | TRBJ2-1 | . | TRBV9 | few
TGTGCCAGCAGCTTGGGGGGGCTTGGAAACACCATATATTTT | CASSLGGLGNTIYF | TRBJ1-3 | . | TRBV5-4 | .
TGTGCCAGCAGCGTTTCGGTAAACTATGGCTACACCTTC | CASSVSVNYGYTF | TRBJ1-2 | . | TRBV12-3/TRBV12-4 | .
TGTGCCAGCTCACAGGAGAGTGGCTACACCTTC | CASSQESGYTF | TRBJ1-2 | . | TRBV18 | .
TGCAGTGCTCCGGTAGAGACCCAGTACTTC | CSAPVETQYF | TRBJ2-5 | . | TRBV20-1 | .
TGTGCCAGCAGCTGGGGCCTACTCAGGGGAAACACCATATATTTT | CASSWGLLRGNTIYF | TRBJ1-3 | . | TRBV7-9 | .
TGTGCCAGCAGCTTTTGGGGGGGTCAGCCCCAGCATTTT | CASSFWGGQPQHF | TRBJ1-5 | . | TRBV7-2 | few
TGTGCCAGCAGCGGACGGGAACAGTCGGCCTATGGCTACACCTTC | CASSGREQSAYGYTF | TRBJ1-2 | . | TRBV9 | few
TGTGCCAGCAGTACCCAACTAGCGGGGGGGCGTAGGGCAGATACGCAGTATTTT | CASSTQLAGGRRADTQYF | TRBJ2-3 | TRBD2 | TRBV27 | .
TGCAGCGTTGGAGACAGGGGGGATTTTGTTAACTATGGCTACACCTTC | CSVGDRGDFVNYGYTF | TRBJ1-2 | TRBD1 | TRBV29-1 | .